The present TCR beta chain was sequenced within a study of vaccination and CD4 T cells after COVID-19. Study in general: Sampling post-COVID took place a median approximately 100 days after diagnosis (range 35 to 161). Stimulation of the cells used overlapping spike peptide pools from SARS-CoV-2 and from the common cold coronaviruses HCoV-NL63, HCoV-OC43 and HCoV-229E.

Findings and limits, study-wide: A nonsignificant median increase from 21 to 38 SARS-CoV-2-reactive clonotypes was observed.

Cultured CD4+ T-cell DNA underwent Oncomine TCR Beta short-read sequencing. One entry per CDR3 protein, called by TCRdb with MiXCR from the PCR reads. The sample lists around 5,900 distinct CDR3 sequences; about 50% were seen once. Specified treatment: approximately nine-day PBMC culture with coronavirus spike peptide pools or control peptides (ViraFEST assay). CDR3 length equals 13 residues. Germline lookup yields CDR1 MNHEY and CDR2 SVGAGI. Trimming removed 3 bases at V and 2 bases at J, with 6 bases between. Remarks on this clonotype: The antigen remains unidentified.

The source is a human donor who had recovered from COVID-19. Sequenced sample: CD4+ T cells from blood, cultured in vitro. The rearrangement links TRBV6-5 to TRBJ2-3; no reliable D call. In DNA, the CDR3 is TGTGCCAGCAGTTATACTGACACAGATACGCAGTATTTT. Translation: CASSYTDTDTQYF.